The 21 T cell receptor beta chains listed next were all sequenced from one sample in a study of T-cell memory formation after mild COVID-19. TCRdb fed the 5' RACE reads into MiXCR, producing one record per CDR3 protein. The profile shows about 250,000 distinct CDR3 sequences, approximately 15% of them singletons. The sequenced sample consisted of PBMCs or a T cell subset sorted from them (not recorded which). The receptors were gathered from an adult woman who had mild COVID-19 (a few samples of this study predate the infection). Cell type and time point are not known.

The V and J genes are TRBV2 and TRBJ2-3, with 13 bases aligning to TRBD2. The CDR3 runs to 17 residues. Per the germline V gene, CDR1 is SNHLY and CDR2 is FYNNEI. With 3 bases clipped from V and 2 bases from J, the junction kept 5 bases outside the gene matches. CDR3: CASSDPGLAGSTDTQYF. Written as DNA, the CDR3 is TGTGCCAGCAGTGACCCGGGACTAGCGGGGTCCACAGATACGCAGTATTTT.

This clonotype was seen a few times. V usage is TRBV7-2 and J usage is TRBJ1-1, with 8 positions matching TRBD1. The CDR3 runs to 15 residues. V shed 3 bases, J shed 5 bases, and the junction held 8 bases outside the gene matches. CDR1 is SGHTA and CDR2 is FQGNSA in the germline V gene. The CDR3 loop is CASSLDRVRRTEAFF. Written as DNA, the CDR3 is TGTGCCAGCAGCTTGGACAGGGTGCGGCGGACTGAAGCTTTCTTT.

In this sample, this clonotype turned up a few times. The chain couples TRBV7-3 to TRBJ2-3; 9 bases fit TRBD1. Trimming at V came to 1 base and at J to 0 bases, leaving 5 bases not matched to a gene. The CDR3 covers 17 residues. In germline, CDR1 is SGHTA, CDR2 FQGTGA. CDR3 sequence (DNA): TGTGCCAGCAGCTTAAGGGGACAGGGCGCTAGCACAGATACGCAGTATTTT. Its translation: CASSLRGQGASTDTQYF.

This clonotype was seen a handful of times. The gene calls are TRBV5-1 and TRBJ2-1, with a tentative D call TRBD2 (5 bases). V lost 3 bases to trimming and J lost 11 bases, with 15 bases between them. The CDR3 is 13 amino acids. Germline CDR1 and CDR2: SGHRS and YFSETQ. CDR3 protein: CASSSDHRDKQFF. The DNA of the CDR3 is TGCGCCAGCAGCTCGGACCATCGGGATAAGCAGTTCTTC.

At least ten counts were recorded for this clonotype. The chain carries TRBV7-2 and TRBJ1-1, with TRBD1 identical over 7 bases. The junction had 5 bases not matched to a gene; V was cut back by 2 bases and J by 2 bases. Germline V gene data show CDR1 as SGHTA and CDR2 as FQGNSA. This CDR3 contains 15 residues. The DNA for the CDR3 is TGTGCCAGCAGCTTACATACAGGGGCCAACACTGAAGCTTTCTTT. It is translated as CASSLHTGANTEAFF. Full variable domain (missing parts from reference TRBV7-2 and TRBJ1-1): GAGVSQSPSNKVTEKGKDVELRCDPISGHTALYWYRQSLGQGLEFLIYFQGNSAPDKSGLPSDRFSAERTGGSVSTLTIQRTQQEDSAVYLCASSLHTGANTEAFFGQGTRLTVV.

Ten or more counts support this clonotype. V and J are TRBV5-1 and TRBJ2-3; 7 bases map to TRBD1. Germline V gene data show CDR1 as SGHRS and CDR2 as YFSETQ. The CDR3 is 15 amino acids. V gave up 1 base and J gave up 0 bases; unmatched junction bases: 2. CDR3 bases: TGCGCCAGCAGCTTGACAGGGGATAGCACAGATACGCAGTATTTT. The encoded protein is CASSLTGDSTDTQYF.

In this sample, this clonotype turned up a few times. The chain joins TRBV29-1 to TRBJ2-7; 7 bases line up with TRBD2. V lost 7 bases and J lost 5; bases outside the gene matches: 11. Germline CDR1 reads SQVTM; CDR2 reads ANQGSEA. This CDR3 has 13 residues. The CDR3 nucleotides are TGCAGCGCCCGGGGGGTATCCCTCCACGAGCAGTACTTC. Its translation: CSARGVSLHEQYF.

The rearrangement joins TRBV5-1 to TRBJ2-5; D not resolved. Trimming cost V 5 bases and J 4 bases, with 6 bases left between them. Germline V gene lookup returns CDR1 SGHRS and CDR2 YFSETQ. This CDR3 is 11 amino acids long. The CDR3 DNA reads as TGCGCCAGCAGGCATTCAGAGACCCAGTACTTC. Encoded protein: CASRHSETQYF. Filled out from reference TRBV5-1 and TRBJ2-5, the complete variable domain reads KAGVTQTPRYLIKTRGQQVTLSCSPISGHRSVSWYQQTPGQGLQFLFEYFSETQRNKGNFPGRFSGRQFSNSRSEMNVSTLELGDSALYLCASRHSETQYFGPGTRLLVL.

This clonotype turned up a few times. A junction end diverges from the germline sequence, so it may reflect a read error. This chain links TRBV29-1 with TRBJ1-3; D is undetermined. The CDR3 runs 14 residues. The V gene's germline CDR1 is SQVTM and CDR2 ANQGSEA. CDR3 region: CSVEAPGRRNTIYF. In DNA, the CDR3 is TGCAGCGTGGAAGCCCCCGGGCGTCGAAACACCATATATTTT.

CDR3 protein: CASSGSVQETQYF. CDR3 DNA: TGTGCCAGTAGTGGGTCAGTTCAAGAGACCCAGTACTTC. The chain uses TRBV19 and TRBJ2-5; no firm D call. The CDR3 is 13 amino acids. Germline V gene lookup returns CDR1 LNHDA and CDR2 SQIVND (reference sequence). With 5 bases removed from V and 2 bases from J, the gap between germline ends came to 9 bases.

This clonotype was observed a single time. The chain is built from TRBV7-3 and TRBJ2-2, with 12 bases aligning to TRBD2. Germline loops: CDR1 SGHTA, CDR2 FQGTGA. V trimming: 4 bases; J trimming: 4 bases; junction bases outside the gene matches: 4. The CDR3 is 16 residues long. CDR3 nucleotides: TGTGCCAGCAGCTCCCGGACTAGCGGGACCACCGGGGAGCTGTTTTTT. It codes for CASSSRTSGTTGELFF.

The chain links TRBV4-3 to TRBJ2-5, with 7 bases identical to TRBD2. This CDR3 region has 15 residues. Losses at the gene ends were 0 bases for V and 3 bases for J; bases not matched to a gene: 4. Per germline, CDR1 LGHNA and CDR2 YSLEER. CDR3 bases: TGCGCCAGCAGCCAAGATTCGAGCGGGAAAGAGACCCAGTACTTC. This sequence encodes CASSQDSSGKETQYF.

The chain uses TRBV30 and TRBJ2-4, with D perhaps TRBD1 or TRBD2 (5 bases each). The CDR3 covers 13 residues. Germline CDR1 is GTSNPN and CDR2 is SVGIG (reference sequence). The V gene lost 4 bases and the J gene lost 9 bases, with 16 bases spanning the gap. The CDR3 is CAWTSGPSSIQYF. The CDR3 nucleotides are TGTGCCTGGACATCGGGGCCCTCAAGCATTCAGTACTTC.

This sequence joins TRBV12-3 or TRBV12-4 and TRBJ1-1; D is uncertain. CDR3 size: 15 residues. Trimming left V 3 bases short and J 1 base short, with 12 bases between. In DNA form, the CDR3 reads TGTGCCAGCAGTTTTCGGACTCGCCCGAACACTGAAGCTTTCTTT. Translated, it gives CASSFRTRPNTEAFF.

This clonotype was detected a few times. The chain has TRBV27 and TRBJ2-3; D might be TRBD1 (5 bases). The germline V gene encodes CDR1 MNHEY and CDR2 SMNVEV (reference sequence). V was clipped by 3 bases and J by 4 bases, with 23 bases between them. The CDR3 loop spans 18 amino acids. CDR3 sequence: CASSFAPQYRTNADTQYF. The CDR3 DNA reads TGTGCCAGCAGTTTCGCGCCTCAATACCGGACAAATGCAGATACGCAGTATTTT.

This clonotype has a handful of counts. In nucleotides, the CDR3 is TGTGCCAGCACCTCCGAGGCAGGGCTCACAGATACGCAGTATTTT. Translated, it gives CASTSEAGLTDTQYF. The chain uses TRBV12-3 or TRBV12-4 and TRBJ2-3, with D perhaps TRBD1 (5 bases). The CDR3 runs 15 residues. V was shortened by 7 bases and J by 2 bases, with 16 bases between the two germline ends.

The V and J genes are TRBV4-2 and TRBJ2-3, with unresolved D. CDR3 length: 14 amino acids. Per the germline V gene, CDR1 is LGHNA and CDR2 is YNFKEQ. The V end lost 4 bases, the J end lost 0 bases, and 8 bases lay between the germline ends. The CDR3 protein is CASSPRWSTDTQYF. Written as DNA, the CDR3 is TGTGCCAGCAGCCCCCGGTGGAGCACAGATACGCAGTATTTT.

V usage is TRBV6-6 and J usage is TRBJ2-5, with D perhaps matching TRBD2 (5 bases). This CDR3 spans 15 amino acids. CDR1 and CDR2 (germline): MNHNY, SVGAGI (reference sequence). V gave up 0 bases and J gave up 4 bases, with 12 bases separating them. CDR3 sequence (DNA): TGTGCCAGCAGTTACTCCACCCTAGCAGCAGAGACCCAGTACTTC. This translates into CASSYSTLAAETQYF.

Only a few counts were recorded for this clonotype. The chain uses TRBV15 and TRBJ2-1, with 11 bases identical to TRBD2. In germline, CDR1 is LNHNV, CDR2 YYDKDF (reference sequence). This CDR3 has 16 residues. The V and J ends lost 0 bases and 8 bases, in that order; junction bases with no gene match: 6. Here the CDR3 DNA reads TGTGCCACCAGCAGAGAGGCTAGCGGGGGGTTGCATGAGCAGTTCTTC. Protein sequence: CATSREASGGLHEQFF.

In this sample, this clonotype turned up a few times. This sequence joins TRBV10-3 and TRBJ2-2; TRBD2 might be the D (6 bases). Trimming took 4 bases from V and 6 from J, leaving 15 bases between them. The CDR3 has 15 amino acids. Germline V gene sequence: CDR1 ENHRY, CDR2 SYGVKD. Here the CDR3 reads CAISGGTVTPGELFF. The CDR3 region has the DNA TGTGCCATCAGTGGGGGGACTGTAACACCCGGGGAGCTGTTTTTT.

This clonotype was counted between two and nine times. The V call is TRBV10-3, the J call TRBJ2-7; D call uncertain. V was clipped by 2 bases and J by 7 bases, with 21 bases between them. Per the germline V gene, CDR1 is ENHRY and CDR2 is SYGVKD. The CDR3 is 16 residues long. The CDR3 bases are TGTGCCATCAGTGAGACCCTCCCTCCCCCCGCTAGGGAGCAGTACTTC. Amino acid sequence: CAISETLPPPAREQYF.